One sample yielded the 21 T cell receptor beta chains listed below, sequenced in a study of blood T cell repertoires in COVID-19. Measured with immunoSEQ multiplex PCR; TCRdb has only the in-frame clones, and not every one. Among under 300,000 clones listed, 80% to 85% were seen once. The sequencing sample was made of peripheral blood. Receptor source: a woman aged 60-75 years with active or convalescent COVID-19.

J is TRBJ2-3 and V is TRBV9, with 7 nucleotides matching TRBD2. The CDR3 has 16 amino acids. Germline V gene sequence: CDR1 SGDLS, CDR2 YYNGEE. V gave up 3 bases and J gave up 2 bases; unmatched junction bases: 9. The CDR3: CASSAGSGTYTDTQYF. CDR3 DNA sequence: TGTGCCAGCAGCGCGGGGAGCGGGACGTACACAGATACGCAGTATTTT. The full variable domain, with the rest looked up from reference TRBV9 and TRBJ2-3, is DSGVTQTPKHLITATGQRVTLRCSPRSGDLSVYWYQQSLDQGLQFLIQYYNGEERAKGNILERFSAQQFPDLHSELNLSSLELGDSALYFCASSAGSGTYTDTQYFGPGTRLTVL.

CDR3: CASSRDRGREEQYF. The CDR3 DNA sequence: TGTGCCAGCAGCAGGGACAGGGGGCGGGAAGAGCAGTACTTC. The chain couples TRBV2 to TRBJ2-7; 12 nucleotides align to TRBD1. This CDR3 spans 14 amino acids. In germline, CDR1 is SNHLY, CDR2 FYNNEI. V lost 6 bases, J lost 7 bases, and 7 bases stayed unmatched.

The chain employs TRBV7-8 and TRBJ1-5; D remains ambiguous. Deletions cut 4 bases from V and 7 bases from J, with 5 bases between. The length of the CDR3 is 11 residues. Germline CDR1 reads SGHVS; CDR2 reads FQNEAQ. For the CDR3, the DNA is TGTGCCAGCAGCTCTGGCCAGCCCCAGCATTTT. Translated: CASSSGQPQHF.

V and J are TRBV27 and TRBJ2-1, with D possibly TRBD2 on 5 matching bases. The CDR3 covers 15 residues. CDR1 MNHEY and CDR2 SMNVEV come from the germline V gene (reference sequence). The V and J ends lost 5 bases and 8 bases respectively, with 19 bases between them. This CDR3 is CASSGRLPTFDEQFF. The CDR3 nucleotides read TGTGCCAGCAGTGGTAGACTACCGACTTTCGATGAGCAGTTCTTC.

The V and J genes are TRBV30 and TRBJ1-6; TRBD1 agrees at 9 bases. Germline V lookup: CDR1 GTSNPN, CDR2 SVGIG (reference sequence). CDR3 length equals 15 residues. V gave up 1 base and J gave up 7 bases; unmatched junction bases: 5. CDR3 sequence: CAWSASTGGNSPLHF. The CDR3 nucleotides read TGTGCCTGGAGTGCCTCGACAGGGGGGAATTCACCCCTCCACTTT.

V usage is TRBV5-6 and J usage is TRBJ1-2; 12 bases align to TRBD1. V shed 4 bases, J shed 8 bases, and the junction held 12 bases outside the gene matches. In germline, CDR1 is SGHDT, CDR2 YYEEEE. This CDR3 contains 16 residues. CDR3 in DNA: TGTGCCAGCAGCCTTTATGACCGGGACAGGGGGCTCGGCTACACCTTC. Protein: CASSLYDRDRGLGYTF.

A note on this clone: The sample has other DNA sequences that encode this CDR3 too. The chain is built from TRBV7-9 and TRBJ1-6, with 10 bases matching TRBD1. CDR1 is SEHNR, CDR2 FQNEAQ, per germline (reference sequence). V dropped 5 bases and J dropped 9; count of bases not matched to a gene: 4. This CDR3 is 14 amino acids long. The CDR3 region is CASSPGQGGSPLHF. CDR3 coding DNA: TGTGCCAGCAGCCCCGGACAGGGGGGTTCACCCCTCCACTTT.

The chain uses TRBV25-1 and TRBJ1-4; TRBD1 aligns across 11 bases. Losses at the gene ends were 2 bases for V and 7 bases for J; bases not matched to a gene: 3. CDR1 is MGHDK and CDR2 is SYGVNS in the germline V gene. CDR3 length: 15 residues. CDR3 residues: CASSEPGTGGEKLFF. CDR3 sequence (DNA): TGTGCCAGCAGTGAACCCGGGACAGGGGGTGAAAAACTGTTTTTT.

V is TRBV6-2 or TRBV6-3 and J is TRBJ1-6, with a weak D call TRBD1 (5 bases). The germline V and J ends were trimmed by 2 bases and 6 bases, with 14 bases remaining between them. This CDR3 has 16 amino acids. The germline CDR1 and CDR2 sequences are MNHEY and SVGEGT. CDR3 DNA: TGTGCCAGCAGTTACCATCCAGGGTCCAGTAATTCACCCCTCCACTTT. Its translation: CASSYHPGSSNSPLHF.

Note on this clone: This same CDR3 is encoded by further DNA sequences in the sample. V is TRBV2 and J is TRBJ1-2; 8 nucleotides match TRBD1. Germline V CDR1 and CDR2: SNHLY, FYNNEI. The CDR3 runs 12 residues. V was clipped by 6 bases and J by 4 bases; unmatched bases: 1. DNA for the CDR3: TGTGCCAGCAGCGGACAGGGCTATGGCTACACCTTC. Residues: CASSGQGYGYTF.

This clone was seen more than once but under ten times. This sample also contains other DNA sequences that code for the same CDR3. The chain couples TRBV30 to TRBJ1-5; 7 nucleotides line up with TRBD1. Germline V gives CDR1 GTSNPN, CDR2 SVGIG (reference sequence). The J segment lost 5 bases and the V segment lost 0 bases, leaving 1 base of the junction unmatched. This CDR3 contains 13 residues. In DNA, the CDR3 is TGTGCCTGGAGTGTCCAGGGGGATCAGCCCCAGCATTTT. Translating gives CAWSVQGDQPQHF.

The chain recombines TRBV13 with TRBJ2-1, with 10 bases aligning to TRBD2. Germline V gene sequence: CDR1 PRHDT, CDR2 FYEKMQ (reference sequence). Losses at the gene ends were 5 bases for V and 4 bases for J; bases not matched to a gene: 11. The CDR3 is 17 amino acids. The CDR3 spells CASSLERGGRLYNEQFF. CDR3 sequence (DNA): TGTGCCAGCAGCCTCGAGCGGGGGGGCCGTCTGTACAATGAGCAGTTCTTC. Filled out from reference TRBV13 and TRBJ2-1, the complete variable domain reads AAGVIQSPRHLIKEKRETATLKCYPIPRHDTVYWYQQGPGQDPQFLISFYEKMQSDKGSIPDRFSAQQFSDYHSELNMSSLELGDSALYFCASSLERGGRLYNEQFFGPGTRLTVL.

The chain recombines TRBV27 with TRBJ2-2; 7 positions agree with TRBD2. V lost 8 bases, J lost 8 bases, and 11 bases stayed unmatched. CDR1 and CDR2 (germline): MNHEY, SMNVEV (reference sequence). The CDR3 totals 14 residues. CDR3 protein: CASLVTGGAGELFF. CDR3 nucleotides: TGTGCCAGCCTGGTAACGGGGGGAGCGGGGGAGCTGTTTTTT.

CDR3 sequence: CASSTSGGNTEAFF. DNA of the CDR3: TGTGCCAGCAGCACGAGCGGGGGGAACACTGAAGCTTTCTTT. This chain links TRBV11-3 with TRBJ1-1; tentative D call: TRBD1 (5 bases). The V gene's germline CDR1 is SGHNT and CDR2 YENEEA. The CDR3 contains 14 residues. The V end was cut by 5 bases, the J end by 1 base, with 11 bases between. Variable domain in full (rest from reference TRBV11-3 and TRBJ1-1): EAGVVQSPRYKIIEKKQPVAFWCNPISGHNTLYWYLQNLGQGPELLIRYENEEAVDDSQLPKDRFSAERLKGVDSTLKIQPAELGDSAVYLCASSTSGGNTEAFFGQGTRLTVV.

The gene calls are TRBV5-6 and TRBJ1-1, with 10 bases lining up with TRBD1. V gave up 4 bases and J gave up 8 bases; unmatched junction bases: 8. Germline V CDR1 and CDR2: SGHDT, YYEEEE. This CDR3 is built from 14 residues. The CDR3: CASSRQGAAREAFF. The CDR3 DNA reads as TGTGCCAGCAGCCGACAGGGGGCGGCCAGGGAAGCTTTCTTT.

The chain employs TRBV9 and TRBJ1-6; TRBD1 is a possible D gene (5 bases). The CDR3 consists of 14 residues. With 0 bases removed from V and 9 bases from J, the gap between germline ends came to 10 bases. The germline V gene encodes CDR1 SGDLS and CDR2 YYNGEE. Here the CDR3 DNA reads TGTGCCAGCAGCGTAGCCGGGGGAAGTTCACCCCTCCACTTT. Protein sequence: CASSVAGGSSPLHF.

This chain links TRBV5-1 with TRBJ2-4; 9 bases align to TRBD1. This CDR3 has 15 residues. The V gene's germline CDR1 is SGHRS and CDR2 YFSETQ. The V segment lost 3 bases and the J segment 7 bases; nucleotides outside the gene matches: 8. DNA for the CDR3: TGCGCCAGCAGCTCGGGGGGACAGGGAGGGAACATTCAGTACTTC. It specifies CASSSGGQGGNIQYF.

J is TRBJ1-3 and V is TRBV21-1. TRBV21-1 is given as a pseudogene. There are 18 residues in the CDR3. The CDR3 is CASMNGPGRLCSGNTIYF. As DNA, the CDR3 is TGTGCCAGCATGAACGGCCCTGGGAGGCTGTGCTCTGGAAACACCATATATTTT.

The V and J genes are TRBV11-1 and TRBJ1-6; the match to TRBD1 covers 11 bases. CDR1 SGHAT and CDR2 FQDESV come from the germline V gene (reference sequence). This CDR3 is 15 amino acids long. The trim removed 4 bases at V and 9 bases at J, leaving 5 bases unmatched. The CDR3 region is CASSWTGGQGSPLHF. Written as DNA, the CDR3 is TGTGCCAGCAGCTGGACAGGGGGCCAGGGTTCACCCCTCCACTTT.

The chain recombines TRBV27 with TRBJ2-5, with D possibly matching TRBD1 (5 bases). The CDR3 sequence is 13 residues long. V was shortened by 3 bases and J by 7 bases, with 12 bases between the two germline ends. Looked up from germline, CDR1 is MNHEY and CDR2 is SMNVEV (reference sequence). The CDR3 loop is CASSLGPPRTQYF. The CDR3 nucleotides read TGTGCCAGCAGTTTGGGGCCCCCTAGGACCCAGTACTTC.

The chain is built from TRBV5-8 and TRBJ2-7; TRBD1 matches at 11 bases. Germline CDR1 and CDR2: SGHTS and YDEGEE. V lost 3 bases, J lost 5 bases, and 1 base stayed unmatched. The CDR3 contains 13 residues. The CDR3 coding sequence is TGTGCCAGCAGCTCGGACAGGGGGCACGAGCAGTACTTC. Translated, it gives CASSSDRGHEQYF.